A single sample gave rise to the 4 T cell receptor beta chains below, sequenced in a study of blood T cells in healthy people across ages. The authors ran a second PCR of about 6 to 11 cycles using a sample-barcoded 5' primer and a J-beta primer mix. MiXCR was run by TCRdb on the 5' RACE reads, yielding one entry per CDR3 protein. There are about 290,000 distinct CDR3 sequences in the sample; 27% occur only once, and 29% lies in the top ten. The specimen was blood. Every receptor here comes from a woman aged 70-85 years in good health.

V and J are TRBV9 and TRBJ2-7, with 12 positions matching TRBD2. With the DNA end fitting TRBJ2-1 better, the J assignment may be wrong. This CDR3 comprises 15 residues. From germline, CDR1 is SGDLS and CDR2 YYNGEE. Written as DNA, the CDR3 is TGTGCCAGCAGCGTAGGACTAGCGGGGGTCAATGAGCAGTTCTTC. Its translation is CASSVGLAGVNEQFF.

The chain links TRBV6-6 to TRBJ2-1; a weak D match, TRBD2 (5 bases). The CDR3 extends over 14 amino acids. The germline CDR1 and CDR2 sequences are MNHNY and SVGAGI (reference sequence). V lost 10 bases, J lost 5 bases, and 18 bases lay in between. The CDR3 DNA follows: TGTGCCACCTACGGGGTAGGACTGAACAATGAGCAGTTCTTC. This sequence encodes CATYGVGLNNEQFF.

This rearrangement joins TRBV5-1 to TRBJ1-4; weak D call: TRBD1 (5 bases). CDR3 length: 14 residues. The V gene lost 4 bases and the J gene lost 3 bases, with 10 bases spanning the gap. Germline CDR1 is SGHRS and CDR2 is YFSETQ. The chain's CDR3 is CASSRGGSNEKLFF. CDR3 in DNA: TGCGCCAGCAGCCGCGGGGGATCTAATGAAAAACTGTTTTTT.

This clonotype was picked up a small number of times. A junction boundary mismatches the germline segment, possibly from a read error. The genes are TRBV12-3 or TRBV12-4 and TRBJ2-4, with 12 bases lining up with TRBD2. The CDR3 consists of 16 residues. CDR3 coding DNA: TGTGCCAGCAGTCTAGCGGGAGGGCCTGGAGTGGACATTCAGTACTTC. This codes for CASSLAGGPGVDIQYF.